The sample holds many counts of the clone carrying this T cell receptor (beta chain). The antigen remains undetermined. The sample comes from a study of spatial heterogeneity in lung cancer. Whole-study findings and limits: Within tumors, counts of expanded alpha and beta TCRs tracked tumor mutation counts.

Time point here: sample taken at primary tumor resection. TCRdb used MiXCR to reprocess the 5' RACE reads, holding one entry per CDR3 protein. The sample consists of around 12,000 distinct CDR3 sequences, roughly 5.4% of them appearing once. The CDR3 consists of 13 residues. Germline V gene lookup returns CDR1 KGHDR and CDR2 SFDVKD. Trimming removed 9 bases at V and 6 bases at J, with 16 bases between. The sequence came from a male donor with early-stage non-small cell lung cancer. The sample here was lung tumor tissue, taken at surgery. This sequence joins TRBV24-1 and TRBJ2-5; D possibly corresponds to TRBD1 (6 bases). Here the CDR3 DNA reads TGTGCCACCTCCCCCCAGGGGATAAAGACCCAGTACTTC. This codes for CATSPQGIKTQYF.